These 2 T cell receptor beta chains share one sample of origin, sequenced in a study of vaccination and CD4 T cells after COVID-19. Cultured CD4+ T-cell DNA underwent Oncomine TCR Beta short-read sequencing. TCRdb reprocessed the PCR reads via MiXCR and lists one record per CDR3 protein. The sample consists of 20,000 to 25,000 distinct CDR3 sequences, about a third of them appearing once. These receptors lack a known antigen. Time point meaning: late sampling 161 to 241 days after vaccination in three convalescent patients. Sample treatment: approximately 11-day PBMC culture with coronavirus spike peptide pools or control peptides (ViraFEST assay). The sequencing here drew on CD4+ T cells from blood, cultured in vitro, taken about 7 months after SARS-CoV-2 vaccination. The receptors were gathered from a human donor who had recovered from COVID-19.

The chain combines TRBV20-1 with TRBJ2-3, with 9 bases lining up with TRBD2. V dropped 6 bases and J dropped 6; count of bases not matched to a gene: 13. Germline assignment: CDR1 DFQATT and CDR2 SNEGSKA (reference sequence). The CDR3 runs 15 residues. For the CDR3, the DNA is TGCAGTGCCGGTAACGTGGCTAGCGGGATGGATACGCAGTATTTT. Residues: CSAGNVASGMDTQYF.

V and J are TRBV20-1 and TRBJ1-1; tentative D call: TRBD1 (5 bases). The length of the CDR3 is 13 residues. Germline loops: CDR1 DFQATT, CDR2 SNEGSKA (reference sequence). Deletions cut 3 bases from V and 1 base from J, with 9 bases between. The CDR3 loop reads CSARGGANTEAFF. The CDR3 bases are TGCAGTGCTAGGGGCGGGGCGAACACTGAAGCTTTCTTT.